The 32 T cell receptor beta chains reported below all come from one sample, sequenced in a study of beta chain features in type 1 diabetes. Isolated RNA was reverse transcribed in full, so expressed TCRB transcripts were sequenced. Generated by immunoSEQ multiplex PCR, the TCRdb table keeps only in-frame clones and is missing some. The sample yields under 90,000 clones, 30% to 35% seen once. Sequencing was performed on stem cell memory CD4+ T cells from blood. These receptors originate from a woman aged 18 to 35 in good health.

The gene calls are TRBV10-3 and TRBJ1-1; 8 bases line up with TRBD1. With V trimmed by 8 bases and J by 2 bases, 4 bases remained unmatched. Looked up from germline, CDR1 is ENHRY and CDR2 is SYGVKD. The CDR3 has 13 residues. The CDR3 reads CAISTGGNTEAFF. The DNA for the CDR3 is TGTGCCATCTCAACAGGGGGAAACACTGAAGCTTTCTTT.

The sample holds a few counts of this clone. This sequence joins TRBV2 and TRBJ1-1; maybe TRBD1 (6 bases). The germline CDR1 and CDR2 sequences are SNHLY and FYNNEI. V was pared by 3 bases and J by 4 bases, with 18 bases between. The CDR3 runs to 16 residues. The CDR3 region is CASSDRGRGFGTEAFF. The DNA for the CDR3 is TGTGCCAGCAGTGACAGGGGCAGAGGGTTTGGCACTGAAGCTTTCTTT.

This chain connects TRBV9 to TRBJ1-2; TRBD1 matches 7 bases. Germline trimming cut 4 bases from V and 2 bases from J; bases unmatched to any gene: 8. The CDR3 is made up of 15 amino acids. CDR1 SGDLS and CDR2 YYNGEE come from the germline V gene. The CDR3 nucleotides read TGTGCCAGCAGCCGGGACAGTGGATTGAACTATGGCTACACCTTC. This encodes CASSRDSGLNYGYTF.

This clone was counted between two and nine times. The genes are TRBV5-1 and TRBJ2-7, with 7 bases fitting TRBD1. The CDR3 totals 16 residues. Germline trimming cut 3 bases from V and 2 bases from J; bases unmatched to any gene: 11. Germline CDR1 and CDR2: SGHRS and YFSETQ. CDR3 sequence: CASSWTIRGPTYEQYF. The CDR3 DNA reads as TGCGCCAGCAGCTGGACAATAAGGGGGCCGACCTACGAGCAGTACTTC.

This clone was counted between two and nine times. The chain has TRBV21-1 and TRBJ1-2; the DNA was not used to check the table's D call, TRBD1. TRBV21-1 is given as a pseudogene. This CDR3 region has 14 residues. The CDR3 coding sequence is TGTGCCAGCAGCAAAGGGGACAGGGTCTATGGCTACACCTTC. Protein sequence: CASSKGDRVYGYTF.

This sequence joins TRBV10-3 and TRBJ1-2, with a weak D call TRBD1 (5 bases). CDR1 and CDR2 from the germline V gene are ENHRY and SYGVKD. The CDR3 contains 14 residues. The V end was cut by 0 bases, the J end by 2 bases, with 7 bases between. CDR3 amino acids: CAISESSGNYGYTF. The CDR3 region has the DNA TGTGCCATCAGTGAGTCATCAGGGAACTATGGCTACACCTTC.

The CDR3 loop reads CASGLKGLAGGYNEQFF. DNA for the CDR3: TGTGCTAGTGGTTTAAAAGGACTAGCGGGAGGTTACAATGAGCAGTTCTTC. The rearrangement joins TRBV12-5 to TRBJ2-1; 14 bases map to TRBD2. CDR1 LGHNT and CDR2 FRNRAP come from the germline V gene. J gave up 4 bases and V 3 bases, and 5 bases lay outside the gene matches. This CDR3 region has 17 residues.

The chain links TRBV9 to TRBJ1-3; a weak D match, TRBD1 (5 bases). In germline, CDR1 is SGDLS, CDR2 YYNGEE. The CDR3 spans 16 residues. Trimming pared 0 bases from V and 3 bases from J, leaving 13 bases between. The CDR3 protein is CASSVEQGVFGNTIYF. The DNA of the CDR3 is TGTGCCAGCAGCGTAGAGCAGGGTGTTTTTGGAAACACCATATATTTT.

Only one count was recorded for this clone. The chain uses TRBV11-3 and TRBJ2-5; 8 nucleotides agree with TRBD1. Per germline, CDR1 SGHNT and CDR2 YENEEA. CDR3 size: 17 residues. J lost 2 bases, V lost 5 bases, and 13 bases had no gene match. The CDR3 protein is CASSPTPSWTGQETQYF. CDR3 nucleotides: TGTGCCAGCAGCCCTACTCCCTCCTGGACAGGGCAAGAGACCCAGTACTTC.

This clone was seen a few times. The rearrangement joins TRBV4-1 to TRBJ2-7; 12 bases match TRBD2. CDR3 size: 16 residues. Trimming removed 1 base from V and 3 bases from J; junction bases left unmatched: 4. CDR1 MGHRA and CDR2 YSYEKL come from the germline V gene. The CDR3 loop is CASSQGTSGAFYEQYF. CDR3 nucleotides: TGCGCCAGCAGCCAAGGGACTAGCGGGGCCTTCTACGAGCAGTACTTC.

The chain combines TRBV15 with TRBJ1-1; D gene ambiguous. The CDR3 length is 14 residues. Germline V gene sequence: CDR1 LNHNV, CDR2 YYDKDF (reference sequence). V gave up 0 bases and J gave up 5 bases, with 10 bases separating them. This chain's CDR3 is CATSREFRRTEAFF. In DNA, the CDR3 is TGTGCCACCAGCAGAGAGTTCAGGCGTACTGAAGCTTTCTTT.

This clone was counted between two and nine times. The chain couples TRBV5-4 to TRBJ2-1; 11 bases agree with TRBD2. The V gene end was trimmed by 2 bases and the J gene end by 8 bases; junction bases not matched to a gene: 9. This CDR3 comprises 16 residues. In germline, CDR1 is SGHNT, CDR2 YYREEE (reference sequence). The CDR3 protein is CASSFRTSGSMDEQFF. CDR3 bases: TGTGCCAGCAGCTTTCGAACTAGCGGGAGTATGGATGAGCAGTTCTTC.

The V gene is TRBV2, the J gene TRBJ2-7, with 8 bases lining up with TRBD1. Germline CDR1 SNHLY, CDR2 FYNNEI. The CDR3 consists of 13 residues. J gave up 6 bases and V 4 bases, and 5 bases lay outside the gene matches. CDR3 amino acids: CASSGDRTFEQYF. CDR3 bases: TGTGCCAGCAGTGGGGACAGGACCTTCGAGCAGTACTTC. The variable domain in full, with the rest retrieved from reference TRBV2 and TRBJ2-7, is EPEVTQTPSHQVTQMGQEVILRCVPISNHLYFYWYRQILGQKVEFLVSFYNNEISEKSEIFDDQFSVERPDGSNFTLKIRSTKLEDSAMYFCASSGDRTFEQYFGPGTRLTVT.

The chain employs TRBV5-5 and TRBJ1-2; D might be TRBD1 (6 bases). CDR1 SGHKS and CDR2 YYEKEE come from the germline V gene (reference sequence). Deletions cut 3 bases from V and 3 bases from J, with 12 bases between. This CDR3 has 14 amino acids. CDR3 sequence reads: CASSSRQEHYGYTF. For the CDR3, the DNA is TGTGCCAGCAGCTCCCGACAGGAGCACTATGGCTACACCTTC.

CDR3 bases: TGCGCCAGCAGCCTCGGGAGGGCTAGAGAAGGCGAGCAGTACTTC. It translates to CASSLGRAREGEQYF. The J gene is TRBJ2-7, the V gene TRBV4-1; 8 bases fit TRBD2. Looked up from germline, CDR1 is MGHRA and CDR2 is YSYEKL. The CDR3 extends over 15 amino acids. The V gene end was trimmed by 4 bases and the J gene end by 6 bases; junction bases not matched to a gene: 11.

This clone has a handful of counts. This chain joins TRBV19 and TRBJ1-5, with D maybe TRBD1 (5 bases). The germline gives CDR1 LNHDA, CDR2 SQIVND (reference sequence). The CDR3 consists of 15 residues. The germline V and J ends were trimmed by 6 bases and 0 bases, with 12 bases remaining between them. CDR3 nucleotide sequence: TGTGCCAGTAGACTGGGGGGTATTAGCAATCAGCCCCAGCATTTT. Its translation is CASRLGGISNQPQHF.

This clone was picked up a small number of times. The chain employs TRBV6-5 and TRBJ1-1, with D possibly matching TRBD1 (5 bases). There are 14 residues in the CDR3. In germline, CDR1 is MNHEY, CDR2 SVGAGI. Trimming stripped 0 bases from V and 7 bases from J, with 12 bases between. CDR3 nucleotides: TGTGCCAGCAGTTACTCAGGGGATCGCGGTGAAGCTTTCTTT. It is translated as CASSYSGDRGEAFF.

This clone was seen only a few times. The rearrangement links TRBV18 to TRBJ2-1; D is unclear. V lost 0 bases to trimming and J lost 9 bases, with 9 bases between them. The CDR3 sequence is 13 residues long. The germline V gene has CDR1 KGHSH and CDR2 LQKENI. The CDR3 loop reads CASSPPPHGEQFF. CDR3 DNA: TGTGCCAGCTCACCACCCCCCCACGGTGAGCAGTTCTTC.

The CDR3 nucleotides are TGTGCCAGCAGTCTACAGACAGGGGGCGTGAGATTCACGCAGTATTTT. It is translated as CASSLQTGGVRFTQYF. This sequence joins TRBV27 and TRBJ2-3; 10 bases line up with TRBD1. J gave up 9 bases and V 5 bases, and 14 bases lay outside the gene matches. The CDR3 is 16 amino acids. The germline gives CDR1 MNHEY, CDR2 SMNVEV (reference sequence).

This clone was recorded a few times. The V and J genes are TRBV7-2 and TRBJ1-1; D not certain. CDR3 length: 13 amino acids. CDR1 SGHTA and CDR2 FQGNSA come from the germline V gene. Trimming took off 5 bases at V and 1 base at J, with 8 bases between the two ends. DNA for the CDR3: TGTGCCAGCAGCCCCCAACAGAACACTGAAGCTTTCTTT. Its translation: CASSPQQNTEAFF.

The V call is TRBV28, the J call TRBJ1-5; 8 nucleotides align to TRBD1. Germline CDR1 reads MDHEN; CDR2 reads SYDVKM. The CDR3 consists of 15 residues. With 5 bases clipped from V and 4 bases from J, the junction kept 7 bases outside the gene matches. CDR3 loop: CASSQGQGGNQPQHF. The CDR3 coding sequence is TGTGCCAGCAGTCAAGGACAGGGCGGGAATCAGCCCCAGCATTTT.

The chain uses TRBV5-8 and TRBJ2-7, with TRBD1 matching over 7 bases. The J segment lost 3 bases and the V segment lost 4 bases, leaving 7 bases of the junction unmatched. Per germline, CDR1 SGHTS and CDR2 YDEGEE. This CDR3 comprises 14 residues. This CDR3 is CASSLGQDYYEQYF. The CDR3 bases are TGTGCCAGCAGCCTCGGACAGGATTACTACGAGCAGTACTTC.

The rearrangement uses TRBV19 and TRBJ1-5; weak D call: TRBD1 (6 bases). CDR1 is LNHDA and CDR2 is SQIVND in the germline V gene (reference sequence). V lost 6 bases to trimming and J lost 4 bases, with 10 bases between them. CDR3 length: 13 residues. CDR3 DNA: TGTGCCAGTAGGGACAGAGTAAATCAGCCCCAGCATTTT. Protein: CASRDRVNQPQHF.

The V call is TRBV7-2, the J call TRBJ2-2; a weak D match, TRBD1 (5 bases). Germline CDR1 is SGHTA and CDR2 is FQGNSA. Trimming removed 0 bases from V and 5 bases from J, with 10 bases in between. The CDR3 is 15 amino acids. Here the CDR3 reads CASSLAGQGTGELFF. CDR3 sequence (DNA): TGTGCCAGCAGCTTAGCGGGGCAGGGTACCGGGGAGCTGTTTTTT.

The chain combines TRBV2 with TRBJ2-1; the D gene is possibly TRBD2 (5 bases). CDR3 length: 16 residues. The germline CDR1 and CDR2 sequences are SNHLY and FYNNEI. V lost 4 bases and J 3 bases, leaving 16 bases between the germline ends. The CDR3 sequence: CASSVRAGNSYNEQFF. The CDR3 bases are TGTGCCAGCAGTGTGAGGGCCGGGAATAGCTACAATGAGCAGTTCTTC.

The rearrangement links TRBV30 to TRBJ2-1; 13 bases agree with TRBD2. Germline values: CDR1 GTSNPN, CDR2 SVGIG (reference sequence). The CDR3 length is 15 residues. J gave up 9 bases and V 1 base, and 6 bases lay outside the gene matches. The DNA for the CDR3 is TGTGCCTGGAGTGCGGGACTAGCGGGATTGGGTGAGCAGTTCTTC. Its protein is CAWSAGLAGLGEQFF. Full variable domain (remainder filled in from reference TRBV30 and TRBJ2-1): SQTIHQWPATLVQPVGSPLSLECTVEGTSNPNLYWYRQAAGRGLQLLFYSVGIGQISSEVPQNLSASRPQDRQFILSSKKLLLSDSGFYLCAWSAGLAGLGEQFFGPGTRLTVL.

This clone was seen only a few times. DNA for the CDR3: TGTGCCAGCAGCTTGGGGACAGGGAGTTGGAATGAGCAGTTCTTC. It is translated as CASSLGTGSWNEQFF. This rearrangement joins TRBV7-2 to TRBJ2-1; 9 positions match TRBD1. Germline V gene lookup returns CDR1 SGHTA and CDR2 FQGNSA. Germline trimming cut 3 bases from V and 7 bases from J; bases unmatched to any gene: 7. The CDR3 has 15 residues. Full variable domain (missing parts from reference TRBV7-2 and TRBJ2-1): GAGVSQSPSNKVTEKGKDVELRCDPISGHTALYWYRQSLGQGLEFLIYFQGNSAPDKSGLPSDRFSAERTGGSVSTLTIQRTQQEDSAVYLCASSLGTGSWNEQFFGPGTRLTVL.

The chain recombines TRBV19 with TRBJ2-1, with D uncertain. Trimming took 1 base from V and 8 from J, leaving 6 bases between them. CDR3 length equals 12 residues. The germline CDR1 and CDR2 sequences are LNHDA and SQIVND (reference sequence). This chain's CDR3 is CASSIGRDEQFF. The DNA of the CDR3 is TGTGCCAGTAGTATAGGCCGGGATGAGCAGTTCTTC.

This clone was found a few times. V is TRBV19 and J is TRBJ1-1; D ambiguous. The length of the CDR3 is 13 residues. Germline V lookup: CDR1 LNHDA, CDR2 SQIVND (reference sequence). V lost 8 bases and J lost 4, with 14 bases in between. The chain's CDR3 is CASALDGGTEAFF. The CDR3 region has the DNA TGTGCCAGTGCCCTTGATGGAGGCACTGAAGCTTTCTTT.

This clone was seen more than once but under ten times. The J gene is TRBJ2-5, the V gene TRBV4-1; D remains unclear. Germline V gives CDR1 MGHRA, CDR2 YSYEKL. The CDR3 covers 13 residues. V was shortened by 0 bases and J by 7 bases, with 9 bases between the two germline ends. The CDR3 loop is CASSQETVGTQYF. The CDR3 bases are TGCGCCAGCAGCCAAGAGACTGTGGGGACCCAGTACTTC.

CDR3 loop: CASSLFSGGDNEQFF. The CDR3 region has the DNA TGTGCCAGCAGCTTATTTAGCGGGGGGGACAATGAGCAGTTCTTC. The chain employs TRBV7-6 and TRBJ2-1; 11 bases agree with TRBD2. The germline CDR1 and CDR2 sequences are SGHVS and FNYEAQ. The CDR3 totals 15 residues. J lost 5 bases, V lost 2 bases, and 2 bases had no gene match.

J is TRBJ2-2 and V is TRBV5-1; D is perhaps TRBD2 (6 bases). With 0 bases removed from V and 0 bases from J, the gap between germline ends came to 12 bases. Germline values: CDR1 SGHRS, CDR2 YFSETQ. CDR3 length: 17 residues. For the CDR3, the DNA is TGCGCCAGCAGCTTGGTTAGCGGCAGAGCGAACACCGGGGAGCTGTTTTTT. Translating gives CASSLVSGRANTGELFF.